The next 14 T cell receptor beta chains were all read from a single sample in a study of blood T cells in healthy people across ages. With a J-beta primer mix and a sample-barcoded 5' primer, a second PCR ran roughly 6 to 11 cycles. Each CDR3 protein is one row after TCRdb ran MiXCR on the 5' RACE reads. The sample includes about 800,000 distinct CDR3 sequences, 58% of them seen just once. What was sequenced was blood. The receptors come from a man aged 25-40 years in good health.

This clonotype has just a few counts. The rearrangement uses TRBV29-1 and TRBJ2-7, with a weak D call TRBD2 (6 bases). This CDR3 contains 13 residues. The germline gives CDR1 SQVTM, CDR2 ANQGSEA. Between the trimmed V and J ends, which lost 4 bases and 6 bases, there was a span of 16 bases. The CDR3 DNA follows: TGCAGCGTTGTCGAGCAGATGGGAGGCGAGCAGTACTTC. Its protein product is CSVVEQMGGEQYF.

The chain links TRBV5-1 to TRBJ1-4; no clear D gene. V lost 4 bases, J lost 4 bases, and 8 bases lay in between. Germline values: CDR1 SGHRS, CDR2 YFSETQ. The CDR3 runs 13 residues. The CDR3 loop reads CASSQDLNEKLFF. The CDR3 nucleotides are TGCGCCAGCAGCCAGGACCTTAATGAAAAACTGTTTTTT.

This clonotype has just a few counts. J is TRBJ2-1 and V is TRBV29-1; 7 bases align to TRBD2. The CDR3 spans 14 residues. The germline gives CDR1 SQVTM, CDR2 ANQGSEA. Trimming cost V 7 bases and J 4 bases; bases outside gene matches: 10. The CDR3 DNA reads TGCAGCGGAAACTCAGCGGGAAGGTACAATGAGCAGTTCTTC. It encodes CSGNSAGRYNEQFF.

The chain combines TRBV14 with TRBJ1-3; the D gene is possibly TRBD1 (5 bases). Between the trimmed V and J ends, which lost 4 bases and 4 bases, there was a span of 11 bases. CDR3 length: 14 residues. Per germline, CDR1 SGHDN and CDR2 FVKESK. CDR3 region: CASSRHRDGNTIYF. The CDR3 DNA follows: TGTGCCAGCAGCCGGCACCGGGACGGAAACACCATATATTTT.

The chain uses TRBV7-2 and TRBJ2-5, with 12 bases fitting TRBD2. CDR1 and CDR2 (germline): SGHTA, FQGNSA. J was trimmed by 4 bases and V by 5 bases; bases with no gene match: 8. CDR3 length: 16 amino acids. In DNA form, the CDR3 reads TGTGCCAGCAGCCGTCGACTAGCGGGAGCTTCAGAGACCCAGTACTTC. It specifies CASSRRLAGASETQYF.

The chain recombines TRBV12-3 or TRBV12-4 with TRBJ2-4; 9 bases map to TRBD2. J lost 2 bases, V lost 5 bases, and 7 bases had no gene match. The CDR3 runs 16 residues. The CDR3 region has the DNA TGTGCCAGCAGTCTTAGCGGGGGCAATACCAAAAACATTCAGTACTTC. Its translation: CASSLSGGNTKNIQYF.

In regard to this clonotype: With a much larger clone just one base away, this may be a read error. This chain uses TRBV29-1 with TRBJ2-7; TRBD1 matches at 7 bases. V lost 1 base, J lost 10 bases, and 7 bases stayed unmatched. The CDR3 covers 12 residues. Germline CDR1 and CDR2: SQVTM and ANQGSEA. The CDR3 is CSVEGQGEAQYF. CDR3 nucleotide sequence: TGCAGCGTTGAAGGACAGGGAGAGGCCCAGTACTTC.

The CDR3 DNA is TGTGCCAGCAGCCAAGTGCCCGACGAGCAGTACTTC. It codes for CASSQVPDEQYF. This chain uses TRBV3-1 with TRBJ2-7; D is ambiguous. V lost 1 base to trimming and J lost 5 bases, with 6 bases between them. CDR3 length: 12 residues. Germline V gene data show CDR1 as LGHDT and CDR2 as YNNKEL (reference sequence).

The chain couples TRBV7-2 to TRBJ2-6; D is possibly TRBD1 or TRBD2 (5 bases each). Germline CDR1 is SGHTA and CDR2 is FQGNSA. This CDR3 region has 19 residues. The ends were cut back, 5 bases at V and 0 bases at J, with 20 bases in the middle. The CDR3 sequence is CASSPSPGYGISGANVLTF. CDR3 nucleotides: TGTGCCAGCAGCCCCTCCCCAGGGTACGGGATCTCTGGGGCCAACGTCCTGACTTTC.

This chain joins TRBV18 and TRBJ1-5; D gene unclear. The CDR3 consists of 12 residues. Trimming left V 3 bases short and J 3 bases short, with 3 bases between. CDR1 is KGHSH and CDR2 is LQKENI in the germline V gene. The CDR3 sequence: CASSPYNQPQHF. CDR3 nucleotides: TGTGCCAGCTCACCCTACAATCAGCCCCAGCATTTT.

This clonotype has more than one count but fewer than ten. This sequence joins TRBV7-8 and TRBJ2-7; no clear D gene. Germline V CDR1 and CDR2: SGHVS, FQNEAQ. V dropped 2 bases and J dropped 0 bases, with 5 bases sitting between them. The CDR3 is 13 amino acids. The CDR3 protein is CASSLLLSYEQYF. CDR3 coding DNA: TGTGCCAGCAGCTTATTACTCTCCTACGAGCAGTACTTC. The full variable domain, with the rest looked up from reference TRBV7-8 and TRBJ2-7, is GAGVSQSPRYKVAKRGQDVALRCDPISGHVSLFWYQQALGQGPEFLTYFQNEAQLDKSGLPSDRFFAERPEGSVSTLKIQRTQQEDSAVYLCASSLLLSYEQYFGPGTRLTVT.

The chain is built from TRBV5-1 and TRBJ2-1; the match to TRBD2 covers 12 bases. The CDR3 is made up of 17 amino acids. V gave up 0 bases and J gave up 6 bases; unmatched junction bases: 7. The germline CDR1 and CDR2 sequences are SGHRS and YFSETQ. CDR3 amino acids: CASSLELAGGGGNEQFF. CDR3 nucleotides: TGCGCCAGCAGCTTGGAACTAGCGGGGGGCGGAGGCAATGAGCAGTTCTTC.

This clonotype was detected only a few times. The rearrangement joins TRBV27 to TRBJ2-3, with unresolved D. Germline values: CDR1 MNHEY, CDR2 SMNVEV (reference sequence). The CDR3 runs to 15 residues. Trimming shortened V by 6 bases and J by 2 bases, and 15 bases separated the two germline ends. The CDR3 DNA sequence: TGTGCCAGCAGAGAATACCGTAGGGACACAGATACGCAGTATTTT. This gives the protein CASREYRRDTDTQYF.

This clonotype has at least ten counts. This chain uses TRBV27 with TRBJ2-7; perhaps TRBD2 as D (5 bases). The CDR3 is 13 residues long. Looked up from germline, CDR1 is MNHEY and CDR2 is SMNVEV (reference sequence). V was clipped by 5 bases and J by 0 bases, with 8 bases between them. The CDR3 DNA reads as TGTGCCAGCAGTCCCGGGGTCTCCTACGAGCAGTACTTC. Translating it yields CASSPGVSYEQYF.